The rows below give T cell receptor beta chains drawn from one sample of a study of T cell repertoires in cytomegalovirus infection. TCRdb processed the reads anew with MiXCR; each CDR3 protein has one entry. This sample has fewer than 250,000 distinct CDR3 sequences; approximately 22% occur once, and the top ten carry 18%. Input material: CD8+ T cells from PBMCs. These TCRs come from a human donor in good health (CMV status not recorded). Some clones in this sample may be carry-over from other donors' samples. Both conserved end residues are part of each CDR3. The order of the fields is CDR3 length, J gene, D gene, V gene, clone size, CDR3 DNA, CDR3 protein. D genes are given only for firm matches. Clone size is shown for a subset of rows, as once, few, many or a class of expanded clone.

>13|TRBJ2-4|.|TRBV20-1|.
TGCAGTGCTAGTGCTGTCACCAAAAACATTCAGTACTTC
CSASAVTKNIQYF
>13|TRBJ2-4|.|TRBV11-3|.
TGTGCCAGCAGCTTAGGGGGCTCGCTCATTCAGTACTTC
CASSLGGSLIQYF
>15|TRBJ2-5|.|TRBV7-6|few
TGTGCCAGCAGCTTAGTGGGAACAGGGATGGAGACCCAGTACTTC
CASSLVGTGMETQYF
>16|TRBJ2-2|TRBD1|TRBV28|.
TGTGCCAGCAGTATGCTTAACAGGGGTGAGACCGGGGAGCTGTTTTTT
CASSMLNRGETGELFF
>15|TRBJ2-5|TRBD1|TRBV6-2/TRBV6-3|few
TGTGCCAGCAGTACCGGGACAGGGCGTAAAGAGACCCAGTACTTC
CASSTGTGRKETQYF
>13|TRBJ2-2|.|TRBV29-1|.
TGCAGCGCCGTAGCAGTGAACACCGGGGAGCTGTTTTTT
CSAVAVNTGELFF
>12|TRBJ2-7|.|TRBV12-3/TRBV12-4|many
TGTGCCAGCAGTTTCGGCGGGAACGAGCAGTACTTC
CASSFGGNEQYF
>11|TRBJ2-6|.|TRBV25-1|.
TGTGCCAGCAGTCCTTCCAGCGTCCTGACTTTC
CASSPSSVLTF
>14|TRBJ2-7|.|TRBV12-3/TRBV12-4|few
TGTGCCAGCAGTTTAGCAGTGATCGTGAGCGAGCAGTACTTC
CASSLAVIVSEQYF
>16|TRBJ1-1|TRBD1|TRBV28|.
TGTGCCAGCAGTTTTCGACAGGGGCCTTCGAACACTGAAGCTTTCTTT
CASSFRQGPSNTEAFF
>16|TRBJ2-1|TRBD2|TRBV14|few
TGTGCCAGCAGCCAAGACAGCGGGGGGGCCTACAATGAGCAGTTCTTC
CASSQDSGGAYNEQFF
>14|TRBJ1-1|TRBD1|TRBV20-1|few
TGCAGTGCTAGAGGAATGACAGGGGACACTGAAGCTTTCTTT
CSARGMTGDTEAFF
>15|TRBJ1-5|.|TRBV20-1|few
TGCAGTGCTAGAGATCAGGGAAGCGGTCGGGGGCCCCAGCATTTT
CSARDQGSGRGPQHF
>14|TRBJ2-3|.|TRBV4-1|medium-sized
TGCGCCAGCAGCCTAAGGACAGCCACAGATACGCAGTATTTT
CASSLRTATDTQYF
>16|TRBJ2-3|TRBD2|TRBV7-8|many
TGTGCCAGCAGCTTGTGGGGTAGCGGGGGGACAGATACGCAGTATTTT
CASSLWGSGGTDTQYF
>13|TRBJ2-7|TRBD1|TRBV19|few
TGTGCCAGTAGCCCGACAGGGGGCAACGAGCAGTACTTC
CASSPTGGNEQYF
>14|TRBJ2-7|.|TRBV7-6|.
TGTGCCAGCAGCCCGGCGGCGGCCTCCTACGAGCAGTACTTC
CASSPAAASYEQYF
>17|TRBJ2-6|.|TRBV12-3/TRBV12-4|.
TGTGCCAGCAGCGCCGGGGTGGGCCTCTCTGGGGCCAACGTCCTGACTTTC
CASSAGVGLSGANVLTF
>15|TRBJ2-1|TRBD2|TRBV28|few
TGTGCCAGCAGTTTAGCGGGGGGCCATATCAATGAGCAGTTCTTC
CASSLAGGHINEQFF
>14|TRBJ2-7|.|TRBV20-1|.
TGCAGTGCTAGCAGCAGGAGCGACTCCTACGAGCAGTACTTC
CSASSRSDSYEQYF
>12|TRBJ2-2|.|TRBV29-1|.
TGCAGCGGACAGGTTTGGACCGGGGAGCTGTTTTTT
CSGQVWTGELFF
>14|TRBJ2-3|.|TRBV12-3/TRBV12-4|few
TGTGCCAGCAGTTCTGAGCGTGGGACAGATACGCAGTATTTT
CASSSERGTDTQYF
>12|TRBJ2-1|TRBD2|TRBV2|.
TGTGCCAGCAAACTAGCGAACAATGAGCAGTTCTTC
CASKLANNEQFF
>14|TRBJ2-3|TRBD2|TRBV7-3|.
TGTGCCAGCAGCCCCGGACTAGCAGGTGATACGCAGTATTTT
CASSPGLAGDTQYF
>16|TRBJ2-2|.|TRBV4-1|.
TGTGCCAGCAGCCCAACAGGGCCCACAAACACCGGGGAGCTGTTTTTT
CASSPTGPTNTGELFF
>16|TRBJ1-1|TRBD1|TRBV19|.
TGTGCCAGTAGGGAGACAGGGGCCTTAAGGAACACTGAAGCTTTCTTT
CASRETGALRNTEAFF
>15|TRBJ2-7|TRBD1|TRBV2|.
TGTGCCAGCAGTGAGGGACAGGGAAGAGTTTACGAGCAGTACTTC
CASSEGQGRVYEQYF
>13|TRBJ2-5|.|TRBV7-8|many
TGTGCCAGCAGCTTATTCAGGGAAGAGACCCAGTACTTC
CASSLFREETQYF
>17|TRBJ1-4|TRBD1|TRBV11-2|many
TGTGCCAGCAGCCCCGGGACAGGGGGCAAAGGTGATGAAAAACTGTTTTTT
CASSPGTGGKGDEKLFF
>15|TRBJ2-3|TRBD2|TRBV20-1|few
TGCAGTGCAACAGAACTAGCGGGGAGAACAGATACGCAGTATTTT
CSATELAGRTDTQYF
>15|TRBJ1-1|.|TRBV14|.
TGTGCCAGCAGTCCCTACAGGAGAATGAACACTGAAGCTTTCTTT
CASSPYRRMNTEAFF
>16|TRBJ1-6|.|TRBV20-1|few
TGCAGTGCTAGATCACTAGGTTCCCCAATCCATTCACCCCTCCACTTT
CSARSLGSPIHSPLHF
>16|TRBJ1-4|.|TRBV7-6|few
TGTGCCAGCAGCTTAGAAGTGGGCAGGGTGAATGAAAAACTGTTTTTT
CASSLEVGRVNEKLFF
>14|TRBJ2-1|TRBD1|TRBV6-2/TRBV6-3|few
TGTGCCACCTACAAGGACAGGTTTGAGGATGAGCAGTTCTTC
CATYKDRFEDEQFF
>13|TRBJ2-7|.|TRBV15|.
TGTGCCACCAGCATGATAGGGGGGTTCGAGCAGTACTTC
CATSMIGGFEQYF
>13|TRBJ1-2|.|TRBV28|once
TGTGCCAGCAGTTTTGGGAGTCTGGTTGGCTACACCTTC
CASSFGSLVGYTF
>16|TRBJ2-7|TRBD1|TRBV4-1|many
TGCGCCAGCAGCCAAGCGTGGGGACAGGGGCTACCCGAGCAGTACTTC
CASSQAWGQGLPEQYF
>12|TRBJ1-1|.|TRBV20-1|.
TGCAGTGTTCCGTACCCCGGCACTGAAGCTTTCTTT
CSVPYPGTEAFF
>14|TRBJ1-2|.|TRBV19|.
TGTGCCAGTAGTTGGGTCAGCCAGAACTATGGCTACACCTTC
CASSWVSQNYGYTF
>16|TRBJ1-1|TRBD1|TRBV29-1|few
TGCAGCGTTGAACCGGAGGGGGCAGGCGTGAACACTGAAGCTTTCTTT
CSVEPEGAGVNTEAFF
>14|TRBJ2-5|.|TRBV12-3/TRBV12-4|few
TGTGCCAGCAGTTTCTACAGGGAAGGGGAGACCCAGTACTTC
CASSFYREGETQYF
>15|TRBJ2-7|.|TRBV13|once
TGTGCCAGCAGCCTCGGGGCGGGGGCCTCCTACGAGCAGTACTTC
CASSLGAGASYEQYF
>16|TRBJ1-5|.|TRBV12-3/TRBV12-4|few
TGTGCCAGCAGTTCGGGACAACTGGGGGGCAATCAGCCCCAGCATTTT
CASSSGQLGGNQPQHF
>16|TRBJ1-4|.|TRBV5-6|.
TGTGCCAGCAGCCTGACCCGACTTCCAACTAAGGAAAAACTGTTTTTT
CASSLTRLPTKEKLFF
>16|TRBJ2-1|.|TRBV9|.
TGTGCCAGCAGCGTAGAGGGTAGCGGCGCTTACAATGAGCAGTTCTTC
CASSVEGSGAYNEQFF